Below, 26 T cell receptor beta chains from the same sample are listed, as sequenced in a study of OX40 agonist ivuxolimab in advanced cancers. Assay: immunoSEQ multiplex PCR; the TCRdb copy retains only in-frame clones and omits some. The sample includes 40,000 or so clones, about nine tenths of them seen just once. The sample in question was CD4+ or CD8+ T cells sorted from blood, obtained in a trial of the OX40 agonist ivuxolimab. These receptors were taken from an adult with an advanced solid tumor such as melanoma, head and neck, liver or kidney cancer.

Written as DNA, the CDR3 is TGTGCCAGCAGTCTAATCAGGGGGACTGAAGCTTTCTTT. Translation gives CASSLIRGTEAFF. This chain connects TRBV27 to TRBJ1-1; 7 bases line up with TRBD1. The CDR3 totals 13 residues. J gave up 5 bases and V 5 bases, and 5 bases lay outside the gene matches. Germline CDR1 and CDR2: MNHEY and SMNVEV (reference sequence).

This clone is a singleton in its sample. This chain uses TRBV27 with TRBJ1-1, with D hard to call. The CDR3 extends over 11 amino acids. CDR1 is MNHEY and CDR2 is SMNVEV in the germline V gene (reference sequence). V was cut by 4 bases and J by 8 bases, with 8 bases left in between. The CDR3 sequence: CASSSFWEAFF. The CDR3 region has the DNA TGTGCCAGCAGTTCTTTTTGGGAAGCTTTCTTT.

This rearrangement joins TRBV7-9 to TRBJ1-1; 8 positions match TRBD1. V trimming: 5 bases; J trimming: 1 base; junction bases outside the gene matches: 6. The CDR3 is 15 amino acids. CDR1 is SEHNR, CDR2 FQNEAQ, per germline (reference sequence). This CDR3 is CASSHLGQGNTEAFF. The CDR3 bases are TGTGCCAGCAGCCACCTAGGACAGGGGAACACTGAAGCTTTCTTT.

The chain employs TRBV7-9 and TRBJ2-5; 11 nucleotides match TRBD2. CDR3 length equals 17 residues. CDR1 and CDR2 (germline): SEHNR, FQNEAQ (reference sequence). V dropped 1 base and J dropped 4; count of bases not matched to a gene: 8. In nucleotides, the CDR3 is TGTGCCAGCAGCTTAGGGTCGGTCCTAGCGGGAGGAGAGACCCAGTACTTC. Protein: CASSLGSVLAGGETQYF.

The chain uses TRBV27 and TRBJ2-1; D remains unclear. V gave up 5 bases and J gave up 8 bases, with 13 bases separating them. The length of the CDR3 is 13 residues. CDR1 is MNHEY, CDR2 SMNVEV, per germline (reference sequence). The CDR3 reads CASSTPLVDEQFF. The CDR3 region has the DNA TGTGCCAGCAGTACCCCCCTAGTGGATGAGCAGTTCTTC.

The J gene is TRBJ1-1, the V gene TRBV11-2; D is possibly TRBD1 (6 bases). With 3 bases removed from V and 3 bases from J, the gap between germline ends came to 17 bases. The CDR3 length is 16 residues. In germline, CDR1 is SGHAT, CDR2 FQNNGV. CDR3 in amino acids: CASSFAPGEGDTEAFF. The DNA of the CDR3 is TGTGCCAGCAGCTTCGCCCCGGGGGAGGGGGACACTGAAGCTTTCTTT. The full variable domain, completed using reference TRBV11-2 and TRBJ1-1, is EAGVAQSPRYKIIEKRQSVAFWCNPISGHATLYWYQQILGQGPKLLIQFQNNGVVDDSQLPKDRFSAERLKGVDSTLKIQPAKLEDSAVYLCASSFAPGEGDTEAFFGQGTRLTVV.

The V gene is TRBV7-2, the J gene TRBJ2-7; TRBD1 might be the D (6 bases). V lost 5 bases, J lost 4 bases, and 18 bases lay in between. Per germline, CDR1 SGHTA and CDR2 FQGNSA. The CDR3 is 15 amino acids. CDR3 coding DNA: TGTGCCAGCAGCCTCACAGTCCAGGGGCCTTACGAGCAGTACTTC. This translates into CASSLTVQGPYEQYF. Together with reference TRBV7-2 and TRBJ2-7, the CDR3 gives the full variable domain: GAGVSQSPSNKVTEKGKDVELRCDPISGHTALYWYRQSLGQGLEFLIYFQGNSAPDKSGLPSDRFSAERTGGSVSTLTIQRTQQEDSAVYLCASSLTVQGPYEQYFGPGTRLTVT.

The chain is built from TRBV5-4 and TRBJ2-7; possibly TRBD1 or TRBD2 for D (5 bases each). Trimming took 4 bases from V and 2 from J, leaving 10 bases between them. Germline values: CDR1 SGHNT, CDR2 YYREEE (reference sequence). This CDR3 region has 13 residues. The CDR3 spells CASSRDPTYEQYF. The CDR3 nucleotides read TGTGCCAGCAGCCGGGACCCAACCTACGAGCAGTACTTC. The complete variable domain, with remaining parts taken from reference TRBV5-4 and TRBJ2-7, reads ETGVTQSPTHLIKTRGQQVTLRCSSQSGHNTVSWYQQALGQGPQFIFQYYREEENGRGNFPPRFSGLQFPNYSSELNVNALELDDSALYLCASSRDPTYEQYFGPGTRLTVT.

The gene calls are TRBV11-2 and TRBJ2-7, with D perhaps being TRBD1 or TRBD2 (5 bases each). V was shortened by 5 bases and J by 2 bases, with 10 bases between the two germline ends. In germline, CDR1 is SGHAT, CDR2 FQNNGV. The CDR3 consists of 13 residues. The CDR3 region is CASSPGTPYEQYF. The CDR3 coding sequence is TGTGCCAGCAGCCCCGGGACGCCCTACGAGCAGTACTTC. Drawing the rest from reference TRBV11-2 and TRBJ2-7, the complete variable domain is EAGVAQSPRYKIIEKRQSVAFWCNPISGHATLYWYQQILGQGPKLLIQFQNNGVVDDSQLPKDRFSAERLKGVDSTLKIQPAKLEDSAVYLCASSPGTPYEQYFGPGTRLTVT.

This chain joins TRBV19 and TRBJ2-1; D is uncertain. V shed 5 bases and J shed 4 bases, with 15 bases lying between them. This CDR3 has 15 amino acids. Per germline, CDR1 LNHDA and CDR2 SQIVND (reference sequence). The CDR3 DNA sequence: TGTGCCAGTAGTGTTCCGGACCCAACGTACAATGAGCAGTTCTTC. This gives the protein CASSVPDPTYNEQFF.

This rearrangement joins TRBV9 to TRBJ1-1; D is unclear. CDR1 and CDR2 from the germline V gene are SGDLS and YYNGEE. Trimming removed 0 bases from V and 1 base from J, with 10 bases in between. The CDR3 sequence is 15 residues long. CDR3 DNA sequence: TGTGCCAGCAGCGTAGAGGGTTCTAGGAACACTGAAGCTTTCTTT. As protein: CASSVEGSRNTEAFF.

This rearrangement joins TRBV6-5 to TRBJ2-3; D gene ambiguous. Per the germline V gene, CDR1 is MNHEY and CDR2 is SVGAGI. The CDR3 contains 14 residues. Trimming stripped 8 bases from V and 2 bases from J, with 14 bases between. In DNA form, the CDR3 reads TGTGCCAGCCGGAGTGAGGTGCTCACAGATACGCAGTATTTT. Protein sequence: CASRSEVLTDTQYF.

The chain combines TRBV6-5 with TRBJ1-3; the D is unclear. The germline gives CDR1 MNHEY, CDR2 SVGAGI. The ends were cut back, 5 bases at V and 0 bases at J, with 8 bases in the middle. The CDR3 consists of 14 residues. CDR3 nucleotide sequence: TGTGCCAGCAGTCTCGATCTCTCTGGAAACACCATATATTTT. Its protein is CASSLDLSGNTIYF.

CDR3 DNA sequence: TGCAGCGAACAGACAGGGGCACGGACCCAGTACTTC. Amino acids: CSEQTGARTQYF. The chain carries TRBV29-1 and TRBJ2-5, with 8 bases aligning to TRBD1. Germline V lookup: CDR1 SQVTM, CDR2 ANQGSEA. The CDR3 runs to 12 residues. The V and J ends lost 7 bases and 7 bases, in that order; junction bases with no gene match: 8. Using reference TRBV29-1 and TRBJ2-5 for the parts outside the CDR3, the full variable domain is SAVISQKPSRDICQRGTSLTIQCQVDSQVTMMFWYRQQPGQSLTLIATANQGSEATYESGFVIDKFPISRPNLTFSTLTVSNMSPEDSSIYLCSEQTGARTQYFGPGTRLLVL.

The gene calls are TRBV6-5 and TRBJ1-1, with D perhaps matching TRBD1 (6 bases). Per germline, CDR1 MNHEY and CDR2 SVGAGI. V shed 6 bases and J shed 4 bases, with 18 bases lying between them. The CDR3 covers 15 residues. The chain's CDR3 is CASRQPSTGITEAFF. The CDR3 DNA sequence: TGTGCCAGCAGACAGCCATCCACAGGGATCACTGAAGCTTTCTTT.

The V and J genes are TRBV7-9 and TRBJ2-3; D remains ambiguous. Germline V gives CDR1 SEHNR, CDR2 FQNEAQ (reference sequence). Trimming took off 3 bases at V and 8 bases at J, with 9 bases between the two ends. The CDR3 length is 12 residues. The DNA for the CDR3 is TGTGCCAGCAGCTTGCCAGGAACTACGCAGTATTTT. Its translation: CASSLPGTTQYF.

This clone was counted a single time. CDR3 sequence (DNA): TGTGCCAGCAGCTTAGAAGGGACTAATGAAAAACTGTTTTTT. It translates to CASSLEGTNEKLFF. This rearrangement joins TRBV5-4 to TRBJ1-4; D is unresolved. Trimming took 2 bases from V and 2 from J, leaving 7 bases between them. CDR3 length: 14 residues. Germline lookup yields CDR1 SGHNT and CDR2 YYREEE (reference sequence).

The chain is built from TRBV12-5 and TRBJ2-1; D call uncertain. CDR1 is LGHNT and CDR2 is FRNRAP in the germline V gene. Trimming took off 3 bases at V and 6 bases at J, with 6 bases between the two ends. This CDR3 spans 12 amino acids. This CDR3 reads CASGFPPNEQFF. The CDR3 DNA is TGTGCTAGTGGTTTTCCCCCCAATGAGCAGTTCTTC.

V gene TRBV28 combines with J gene TRBJ1-5; D is uncertain. CDR3 length equals 14 residues. Germline CDR1 MDHEN, CDR2 SYDVKM. Trimming cost V 8 bases and J 3 bases, with 14 bases left between them. The DNA for the CDR3 is TGTGCCAGCGCCCCGAGGCGGATCAATCAGCCCCAGCATTTT. It codes for CASAPRRINQPQHF.

The V call is TRBV4-1, the J call TRBJ2-7, with TRBD1 identical over 8 bases. Germline-derived CDR1 and CDR2 are MGHRA and YSYEKL. V lost 3 bases and J lost 2; bases outside the gene matches: 15. The CDR3 consists of 18 residues. The CDR3 region has the DNA TGCGCCAGCAGCCATCCGGGGGCAAGCTGGACAGGGCCCTACGAGCAGTACTTC. It is translated as CASSHPGASWTGPYEQYF.

V is TRBV28 and J is TRBJ1-5; D not resolved. The CDR3 is made up of 13 amino acids. CDR1 and CDR2 (germline): MDHEN, SYDVKM. Trimming took off 5 bases at V and 8 bases at J, with 13 bases between the two ends. Here the CDR3 reads CASSISTVEPQHF. CDR3 DNA: TGTGCCAGCAGTATCAGCACAGTAGAGCCCCAGCATTTT.

The V and J genes are TRBV6-5 and TRBJ2-3, with TRBD2 matching over 12 bases. Per germline, CDR1 MNHEY and CDR2 SVGAGI. J lost 5 bases, V lost 0 bases, and 3 bases had no gene match. The CDR3 is 16 amino acids. This chain's CDR3 is CASSYSTSGGLDTQYF. The DNA of the CDR3 is TGTGCCAGCAGTTACTCGACTAGCGGGGGTTTAGATACGCAGTATTTT.

Written as DNA, the CDR3 is TGTGCCAGCAGTGAAAGCGGGTCCAGGTACACCGGGGAGCTGTTTTTT. Encoded protein: CASSESGSRYTGELFF. The V gene is TRBV2, the J gene TRBJ2-2, with D perhaps TRBD2 (6 bases). From germline, CDR1 is SNHLY and CDR2 FYNNEI. The CDR3 extends over 16 amino acids. With 2 bases removed from V and 3 bases from J, the gap between germline ends came to 13 bases.

The chain is built from TRBV29-1 and TRBJ2-1; 8 bases agree with TRBD1. The CDR3 is 12 amino acids. The V gene end was trimmed by 7 bases and the J gene end by 12 bases; junction bases not matched to a gene: 11. The germline V gene encodes CDR1 SQVTM and CDR2 ANQGSEA. The CDR3 loop reads CSAQIDRGGQFF. CDR3 nucleotides: TGCAGCGCTCAAATTGACAGGGGTGGGCAGTTCTTC.

The chain combines TRBV5-4 with TRBJ2-7, with D perhaps TRBD2 (5 bases). Germline CDR1 and CDR2: SGHNT and YYREEE (reference sequence). Trimming left V 4 bases short and J 4 bases short, with 9 bases between. This CDR3 spans 12 amino acids. The CDR3 DNA sequence: TGTGCCAGCAGCCCTCGGGGATACGAGCAGTACTTC. This encodes CASSPRGYEQYF.

The chain has TRBV5-5 and TRBJ1-4, with D perhaps matching TRBD1 (6 bases). CDR3 length equals 14 residues. The V gene's germline CDR1 is SGHKS and CDR2 YYEKEE (reference sequence). V lost 2 bases and J 7 bases, leaving 12 bases between the germline ends. The CDR3 nucleotides read TGTGCCAGCAGCTTTCAGGGGCAAGTTGAAAAACTGTTTTTT. Protein: CASSFQGQVEKLFF.